This T cell receptor (beta chain) appears in the sequencing data of a study of blood T cell repertoires in COVID-19. Per the original data handling: Quantification of nucleated cells was approximated via reference gene primer amplification. Profiling relied on immunoSEQ multiplex PCR, and the TCRdb table lists in-frame clones only, not all of them. V and J calls and clone size are as listed in that table; D and trimming were resolved from the DNA. Of under 100,000 clones in the sample, about 84% were seen once. V was trimmed by 5 bases and J by 7 bases, leaving 18 bases between them. This CDR3 has 15 residues. Germline CDR1 and CDR2: KGHSH and LQKENI.

The sequenced sample was peripheral blood. V and J are TRBV18 and TRBJ1-5; maybe TRBD1 (5 bases). The receptor comes from a man of 80 years or more with active or convalescent COVID-19. This CDR3 is CASSTGLGNWQPQHF. Written as DNA, the CDR3 is TGTGCCAGCTCAACGGGACTGGGGAATTGGCAGCCCCAGCATTTT.